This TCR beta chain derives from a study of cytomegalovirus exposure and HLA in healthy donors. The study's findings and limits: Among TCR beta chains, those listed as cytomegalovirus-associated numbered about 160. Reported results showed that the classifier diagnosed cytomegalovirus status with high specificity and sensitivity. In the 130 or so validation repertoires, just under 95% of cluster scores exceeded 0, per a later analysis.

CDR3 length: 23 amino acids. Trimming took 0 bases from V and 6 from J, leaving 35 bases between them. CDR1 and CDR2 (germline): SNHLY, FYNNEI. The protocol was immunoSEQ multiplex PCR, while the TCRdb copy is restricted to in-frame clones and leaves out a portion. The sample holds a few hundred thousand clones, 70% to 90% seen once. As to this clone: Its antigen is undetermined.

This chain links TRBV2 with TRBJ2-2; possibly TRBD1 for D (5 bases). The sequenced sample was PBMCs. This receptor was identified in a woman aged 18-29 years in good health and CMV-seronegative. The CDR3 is CASSEALQVFDRGATGSAGELFF. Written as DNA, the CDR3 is TGTGCCAGCAGTGAAGCGCTCCAGGTCTTCGACAGAGGTGCCACCGGGTCCGCCGGGGAGCTGTTTTTT.